Each of the 5 T cell receptor beta chains below was sequenced from the same sample in a study of Graves' ophthalmopathy and Graves' hyperthyroidism. Beta-chain TCR CDR3 regions were amplified from RNA transcripts. A first-round RT-PCR used HTBI primers, followed by a second-round multiplex PCR. TCRdb re-analysed the multiplex PCR reads in MiXCR, keeping a single row per CDR3 protein. The sample holds about 500,000 distinct CDR3 sequences; less than 45% are singletons and the top ten take roughly 4.5%. The sample consisted of peripheral blood or thyroid tissue (not recorded which). These receptors all come from an adult man with Graves' hyperthyroidism.

V gene TRBV5-8 combines with J gene TRBJ1-1; the D is unclear. V was cut by 6 bases and J by 0 bases, with 12 bases left in between. The germline gives CDR1 SGHTS, CDR2 YDEGEE. The length of the CDR3 is 14 residues. The CDR3 is CASMAGKLNTEAFF. The CDR3 bases are TGTGCCAGCATGGCGGGGAAATTGAACACTGAAGCTTTCTTT.

This clonotype was seen ten or more times. The chain joins TRBV7-2 to TRBJ2-2; 9 bases agree with TRBD2. The CDR3 has 16 residues. The germline gives CDR1 SGHTA, CDR2 FQGNSA. V lost 2 bases, J lost 5 bases, and 6 bases stayed unmatched. CDR3 DNA: TGTGCCAGCAGCTTATACCTAGCGGGAAAAACCGGGGAGCTGTTTTTT. The encoded protein is CASSLYLAGKTGELFF.

The V and J genes are TRBV27 and TRBJ1-5; D is uncertain. The CDR3 has 16 amino acids. Between the trimmed V and J ends, which lost 2 bases and 2 bases, there was a span of 13 bases. The germline CDR1 and CDR2 sequences are MNHEY and SMNVEV (reference sequence). This CDR3 is CASSLVAAGGNQPQHF. In DNA form, the CDR3 reads TGTGCCAGCAGTTTAGTTGCGGCAGGAGGCAATCAGCCCCAGCATTTT.

This clonotype was observed at least ten times. The rearrangement joins TRBV28 to TRBJ1-6; no reliable D call. The CDR3 runs 15 residues. The V gene lost 6 bases and the J gene lost 2 bases, with 11 bases spanning the gap. Germline V gives CDR1 MDHEN, CDR2 SYDVKM. The CDR3 spells CASSERYAYNSPLHF. The DNA for the CDR3 is TGTGCCAGCAGCGAGCGCTACGCCTATAATTCACCCCTCCACTTT. The whole variable domain, remainder taken from reference TRBV28 and TRBJ1-6, is DVKVTQSSRYLVKRTGEKVFLECVQDMDHENMFWYRQDPGLGLRLIYFSYDVKMKEKGDIPEGYSVSREKKERFSLILESASTNQTSMYLCASSERYAYNSPLHFGNGTRLTVT.

This clonotype was counted at least ten times. The CDR3 protein is CATGRENTGELFF. CDR3 DNA: TGTGCCACCGGGCGGGAGAACACCGGGGAGCTGTTTTTT. This chain links TRBV24-1 with TRBJ2-2; weak D call: TRBD2 (6 bases). Per germline, CDR1 KGHDR and CDR2 SFDVKD. V was trimmed by 9 bases and J by 1 base, leaving 8 bases between them. This CDR3 is built from 13 residues.